The sequence of this T cell receptor (beta chain) was determined in a study of blood T cell repertoires in COVID-19 (dated by TCRdb to 2018 to 2021). A note on the overall study: Samples from collaborators originated in the United States, Italy and Spain and spanned both the acute and convalescent phases of COVID-19. A de-identified subject ID, COVID-19 status, age in years and sex were almost always included in the sample metadata. The samples were drawn from two sources: the first 160 participants of the ongoing ImmuneRACE study, and approximately 1,300 subjects contributed by 6 global collaborators. The material from the prospective study consisted of cDNA or gDNA derived from T cells, B-cell-depleted T cells, or PBMCs. Where available, HLA class I and class II types were taken from metadata supplied by the sample provider and were not determined by assay-based typing. The repertoires were released in a freely available public database intended as a resource for research on the immune response to SARS-CoV-2. Deeply sampled blood TCRbeta repertoires from subjects exposed to, actively infected with, or recovered from COVID-19 were included in the dataset.

TCRbeta CDR3 regions were amplified from genomic DNA using the immunoSEQ Assay, a bias-controlled multiplex PCR. On the study's bioinformatics: Nucleated cell counts per sample were estimated from amplification of reference gene primers within the assay. Sequence reads were collapsed and filtered to measure the absolute abundance of every unique TCRbeta CDR3 rearrangement. For each sample, productive Simpson clonality was calculated as the square root of Simpson's diversity index across productive rearrangements. Entries here come from immuneACCESS through TCRdb and include only in-frame sequences with V and J called. Some clones fail to appear in such tables; in the studies checked, an unresolved V gene covers under half of the shortfall, and the cause of the remainder is unknown. The V and J calls and the clone size are those of that table, but D and trimming were determined from the DNA. The table for this sample lists 280,000 or so clones; almost 90% of them were counted only once. Jointly, the top ten make up 1.7% of the sample.

The count of this clone is one. No cognate antigen has been identified for it. Base qualities were left out, and no much larger clone turns up one base away. General findings and caveats noted by the study authors: The amount of clinical and demographic metadata varied by source and participant and was provided uncurated.

Participants in the prospective study were enrolled through a virtual design, were aged roughly 18 to 100 years, and lived in fewer than 30 United States geographic areas. Cohort assignment in the prospective study relied on participant-reported clinical history from a screening survey and a study questionnaire. Each participant in the prospective study had whole blood, serum and a nasopharyngeal or oropharyngeal swab collected by mobile phlebotomists. Additional blood draws and questionnaires over an approximately 2-month period could optionally be provided by prospective study participants. Blood samples from the prospective study were shipped frozen or at room temperature prior to DNA extraction. The CDR3 measures 18 amino acids from cysteine to phenylalanine. The CDR3 DNA has 54 bases and is translated from base 1. At the junction V is shortened by 0 bases and J by 5 bases; bases outside the gene matches: 9. The germline V gene provides CDR1 LGHNA and CDR2 YSLEER.

Sequencing was done on a sample of PBMCs or T cells enriched from blood (not recorded which). The sequence is built from TRBV4-3 and TRBJ2-7; the junction holds 14 bases that match TRBD2. The source of this sequence is a woman under 30 with acute COVID-19. The DNA is TGCGCCAGCAGCCAAGATTTGGGGACTAGCGGGAGTGCCAACGAGCAGTACTTC. This codes for CASSQDLGTSGSANEQYF.